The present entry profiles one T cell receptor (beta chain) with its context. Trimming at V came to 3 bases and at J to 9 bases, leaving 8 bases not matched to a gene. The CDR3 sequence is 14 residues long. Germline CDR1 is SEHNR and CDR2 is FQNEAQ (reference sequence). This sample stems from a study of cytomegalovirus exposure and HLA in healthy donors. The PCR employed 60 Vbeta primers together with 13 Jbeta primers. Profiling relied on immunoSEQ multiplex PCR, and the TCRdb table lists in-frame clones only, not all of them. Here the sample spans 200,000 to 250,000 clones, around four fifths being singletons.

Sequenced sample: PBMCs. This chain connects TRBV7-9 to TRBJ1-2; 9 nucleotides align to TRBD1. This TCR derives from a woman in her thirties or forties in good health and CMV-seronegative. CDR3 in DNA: TGTGCCAGCAGCTTTAGACTAACAGGGGGCAGCTACACCTTC. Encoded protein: CASSFRLTGGSYTF.